The rows below give T cell receptor beta chains drawn from one sample of a study of blood T cell repertoires in COVID-19. This table comes from immunoSEQ multiplex PCR, and its TCRdb copy is limited to in-frame clones, with some not included. In the table there are 70,000 or so clones, roughly 84% of which are singletons. Sequencing was performed on peripheral blood. These receptor sequences come from a man aged 50 to 59 with acute or convalescent COVID-19. The CDR3 runs from the conserved cysteine through the conserved F or W. Fields, in order: clone size, J gene, V gene, D gene, CDR3 DNA, CDR3 protein. D genes are given only for firm matches. For some rows the clone size is stated as once, few or many, or as a class when expanded; others skip it.

once | TRBJ2-6 | TRBV7-9 | NA | TGTGCCAGCAGCTCAGAGGGCTCTGGGGCCAACGTCCTGACTTTC | CASSSEGSGANVLTF
NA | TRBJ1-5 | TRBV6-5 | NA | TGTGCCAGCACCCTATTAATTAGCAATCAGCCCCAGCATTTT | CASTLLISNQPQHF
NA | TRBJ2-1 | TRBV24-1 | NA | TGTGCCACCAGCCTCGAGGTCACCAATGAGCAGTTCTTC | CATSLEVTNEQFF
NA | TRBJ2-3 | TRBV5-1 | TRBD1 | TGCGCCAGCAGCACGAACAGGGGGCCAGATACGCAGTATTTT | CASSTNRGPDTQYF
NA | TRBJ1-5 | TRBV4-2 | TRBD1 | TGTGCCAGCAGCCCCGCGACAGGGGTGGATCAGCCCCAGCATTTT | CASSPATGVDQPQHF
NA | TRBJ2-7 | TRBV30 | NA | TGTGCCTGGGTTGACTATTTTGAGACAGGTAGCTACGAGCAGTACTTC | CAWVDYFETGSYEQYF
NA | TRBJ2-2 | TRBV19 | TRBD2 | TGTGCCAGTAGTACGACTAGCTGGGCGGCGAACACCGGGGAGCTGTTTTTT | CASSTTSWAANTGELFF
NA | TRBJ2-7 | TRBV11-2 | TRBD2 | TGTGCCAGCGGGACTAGCGGGGGCTCCTACGAGCAGTACTTC | CASGTSGGSYEQYF
NA | TRBJ1-1 | TRBV5-1 | NA | TGCGCCAGCAGCCCCTTCGGGACACTGAACACTGAAGCTTTCTTT | CASSPFGTLNTEAFF
once | TRBJ2-7 | TRBV10-3 | TRBD1 | TGTGCCATCAGTGACCGTCGGGTAACAGGGGGCGGATACGAGCAGTACTTC | CAISDRRVTGGGYEQYF
NA | TRBJ2-2 | TRBV6-1 | NA | TGTGCCAGCAGTGAATCGAGATCCTACACCGGGGAGCTGTTTTTT | CASSESRSYTGELFF
NA | TRBJ2-3 | TRBV24-1 | TRBD2 | TGTGCCACCAGTGATTGGACTAGCGGGGCCGGCGATACGCAGTATTTT | CATSDWTSGAGDTQYF
once | TRBJ1-2 | TRBV3-1/TRBV3-2 | NA | TGTGCCAGCAGCCAAGACAACAGAAACTATGGCTACACCTTC | CASSQDNRNYGYTF
few | TRBJ1-6 | TRBV28 | NA | TGTGCCAGTTACAGTAGTAATTCACCCCTCCACTTT | CASYSSNSPLHF
NA | TRBJ1-3 | TRBV9 | NA | TGTGCCAGCAGCGTAGGACAGCTGGAAAACACCATATATTTT | CASSVGQLENTIYF
NA | TRBJ1-1 | TRBV9 | TRBD1 | TGTGCCAGCAGCGTAGATTCTCGACAGGGGTGGACTGAAGCTTTCTTT | CASSVDSRQGWTEAFF
NA | TRBJ2-2 | TRBV5-1 | NA | TGCGCCACCCATCCAGGGCTCGCGGACACCGGGGAGCTGTTTTTT | CATHPGLADTGELFF
few | TRBJ1-2 | TRBV30 | TRBD1 | TGTGCCTGGAATGGGGACAGCTATGGCTACACCTTC | CAWNGDSYGYTF
once | TRBJ2-1 | TRBV28 | TRBD2 | TGTGCCAGCCAAATACTAGCGGGAGTGTCCTACAATGAGCAGTTCTTC | CASQILAGVSYNEQFF
NA | TRBJ2-7 | TRBV19 | TRBD2 | TGTGCCAGTAGTCTCATGCTTAGCGGGAGTTCCCACGAGCAGTACTTC | CASSLMLSGSSHEQYF
NA | TRBJ2-1 | TRBV7-3 | TRBD2 | TGTGCCAGCAGCTCAACCTACGGGACTAGCGCCCACAATGAGCAGTTCTTC | CASSSTYGTSAHNEQFF
NA | TRBJ1-3 | TRBV6-5 | NA | TGTGCCAGCAGGGAGGGCATCACTGGAAACACCATATATTTT | CASREGITGNTIYF
NA | TRBJ1-4 | TRBV11-3 | NA | TGTGCCAGCAGCTCGAGGGGAGGTGGTGAAAAACTGTTTTTT | CASSSRGGGEKLFF
NA | TRBJ2-7 | TRBV2 | TRBD1 | TGTGCCAGCCTCCAGGGGGCGGGCGAGCAGTACTTC | CASLQGAGEQYF
NA | TRBJ2-6 | TRBV6-5 | NA | TGTGCCAGCAGAGACAGAAGTTCTGGGGCCAACGTCCTGACTTTC | CASRDRSSGANVLTF
few | TRBJ2-7 | TRBV19 | TRBD2 | TGTGCCAGTAGTATAAAGTGGGAGGGTGAGCAGTACTTC | CASSIKWEGEQYF
NA | TRBJ2-3 | TRBV10-3 | NA | TGTGCCATCAGTGAGTCGTCAGGGTACACAGATACGCAGTATTTT | CAISESSGYTDTQYF
NA | TRBJ1-1 | TRBV5-1 | NA | TGCGCCAGCAGCTTGGAGGCAGGTTTGAACACTGAAGCTTTCTTT | CASSLEAGLNTEAFF
NA | TRBJ2-7 | TRBV10-1 | TRBD1 | TGCGCCAGCAGAGGCACAGGGGTAGGCGAGCAGTACTTC | CASRGTGVGEQYF
NA | TRBJ2-1 | TRBV28 | NA | TGTGCCAGCGCCCGGACTATAGCGGTCGGTGCACGCTACAATGAGCAGTTCTTC | CASARTIAVGARYNEQFF
NA | TRBJ2-7 | TRBV30 | NA | TGTGCCTGGCGGCTTCTGGACACCCCCTACGAGCAGTACTTC | CAWRLLDTPYEQYF
NA | TRBJ2-3 | TRBV7-3 | NA | TGTGCCAGCAGCTTAGGCCTAGGGGGCACAGATACGCAGTATTTT | CASSLGLGGTDTQYF
NA | TRBJ1-2 | TRBV6-1 | NA | TGTGCCAGCAGTTCGCGACTCCTTAACTATGGCTACACCTTC | CASSSRLLNYGYTF
NA | TRBJ2-7 | TRBV27 | NA | TGTGCCAGCAGTTCTAGACTCTACGAGCAGTACTTC | CASSSRLYEQYF
NA | TRBJ2-2 | TRBV6-5 | NA | TGTGCCAGCAGTACAGGCAGCAACACCGGGGAGCTGTTTTTT | CASSTGSNTGELFF
NA | TRBJ2-1 | TRBV9 | TRBD2 | TGTGCCAGCAGCCCCCGGACTAGCGGGAGAGCAGACGAGCAGTTCTTC | CASSPRTSGRADEQFF
few | TRBJ2-7 | TRBV28 | TRBD1 | TGTGCCAGCAGCCTCCAGGGGGACGAGCAGTACTTC | CASSLQGDEQYF
NA | TRBJ1-3 | TRBV15 | NA | TGTGCCACCAGCTTTCGGGACACAGGAAACACCATATATTTT | CATSFRDTGNTIYF
once | TRBJ1-2 | TRBV10-3 | TRBD1 | TGTGCCATCAGTGAGGGGACAGGGGTTAAATGGGGCTATGGCTACACCTTC | CAISEGTGVKWGYGYTF
NA | TRBJ1-2 | TRBV13 | NA | TGTGCCAGCAGCTTGAGAGGTCTCGAAGGCTACACCTTC | CASSLRGLEGYTF
NA | TRBJ1-3 | TRBV9 | NA | TGTGCCAGCAGCCCAGGAAACACCATATATTTT | CASSPGNTIYF
once | TRBJ1-2 | TRBV6-1 | TRBD1 | TGTGCCAGCAGTGAATCGACAGGGGTGTCTGGCTACACCTTC | CASSESTGVSGYTF
NA | TRBJ2-4 | TRBV2 | NA | TGTGCCAGCAGTGAACTTGGGTTTGGGAGTGGGTCCAAAAACATTCAGTACTTC | CASSELGFGSGSKNIQYF
NA | TRBJ1-3 | TRBV5-1 | TRBD1 | TGCGCCAGCAGCAGGACAGGGAACGCCGGAAACACCATATATTTT | CASSRTGNAGNTIYF
few | TRBJ1-1 | TRBV12-5 | NA | TGTGCTAGTGGGGTACAGGGGAACACTGAAGCTTTCTTT | CASGVQGNTEAFF
NA | TRBJ1-2 | TRBV5-1 | NA | TGCGCCAGCAGCTTGCGAGGCCAGATGGGCTACACCTTC | CASSLRGQMGYTF
NA | TRBJ2-4 | TRBV27 | TRBD2 | TGTGCCAGCAGTTCCCAGGGTAGAGCGGGGGGGCGGAACATTCAGTACTTC | CASSSQGRAGGRNIQYF
NA | TRBJ2-3 | TRBV19 | TRBD1 | TGTGCCAGTAGTACGAGGGGGCTCGGCGCAGATACGCAGTATTTT | CASSTRGLGADTQYF
NA | TRBJ1-6 | TRBV7-2 | NA | TGTGCCAGCAGCGGGACCGGGAACAGGGTGTTCGCCCTCCACTTT | CASSGTGNRVFALHF
NA | TRBJ1-5 | TRBV5-6 | NA | TGTGCCAGCAGCTTGGCGGGAGAATTCAATCAGCCCCAGCATTTT | CASSLAGEFNQPQHF
NA | TRBJ2-7 | TRBV12-3/TRBV12-4 | TRBD2 | TGTGCCAGCAGGCGGGGGAGGTGGTACGAGCAGTACTTC | CASRRGRWYEQYF
NA | TRBJ2-5 | TRBV11-3 | NA | TGTGCCAGCAGCTTATTCAGGGAACAAGAGACCCAGTACTTC | CASSLFREQETQYF
NA | TRBJ2-1 | TRBV11-2 | TRBD2 | TGTGCCAGCAGCTCCCGTGTGGCGGGGGCCTACAATGAGCAGTTCTTC | CASSSRVAGAYNEQFF
NA | TRBJ2-7 | TRBV15 | TRBD1 | TGTGCCACCAGCAGAGTAAAGTTGGGACAGGAGTCCTACGAGCAGTACTTC | CATSRVKLGQESYEQYF
NA | TRBJ1-2 | TRBV6-5 | TRBD1 | TGTGCCAGCAGACGGACAGGGTCGGGTGGCTACACCTTC | CASRRTGSGGYTF
NA | TRBJ1-5 | TRBV27 | NA | TGTGCCAGCGCAGGGGCGCGCAATCAGCCCCAGCATTTT | CASAGARNQPQHF
NA | TRBJ2-7 | TRBV6-5 | TRBD2 | TGTGCCAGCAGTTACGAACCTAGCGGGAGCTCCTACGAGCAGTACTTC | CASSYEPSGSSYEQYF
NA | TRBJ2-1 | TRBV7-8 | TRBD2 | TGTGCCAGCAGCCCGCTAGCGGGGGAGCAGTTCTTC | CASSPLAGEQFF
NA | TRBJ2-1 | TRBV5-6 | TRBD2 | TGTGCCAGCAGCCTCGGACTAGCGGGAACCTACAATGAGCAGTTCTTC | CASSLGLAGTYNEQFF